This is a list of T cell receptor beta chains from one sample in a study. TCRdb used MiXCR to reprocess the 5' RACE reads, holding one entry per CDR3 protein. In the table there are roughly 60,000 distinct CDR3 sequences, about 26% of which are singletons. Sequencing used tumor-infiltrating Tregs sorted from the breast tumor. The receptor set was obtained from a female donor with breast cancer. Both conserved end residues are trimmed from each CDR3. The D gene is left open where the match is weak.

v_call: TRBV5-1; j_call: TRBJ1-1; d_call: NA; cdr3_aa: ASSLSISVNTEAF
v_call: TRBV3-1; j_call: TRBJ2-1; d_call: NA; cdr3_aa: ASSQGGGGSYNEQF
v_call: TRBV7-2; j_call: TRBJ2-3; d_call: TRBD2; cdr3_aa: ASSLISGTYTQY
v_call: TRBV10-3; j_call: TRBJ2-6; d_call: NA; cdr3_aa: AISESTGPGANVLT
v_call: TRBV11-2; j_call: TRBJ2-7; d_call: NA; cdr3_aa: ASSSYPTNGGSTYEQY
v_call: TRBV20-1; j_call: TRBJ2-7; d_call: NA; cdr3_aa: SAADRDGFYEQY
v_call: TRBV6-5; j_call: TRBJ2-7; d_call: TRBD2; cdr3_aa: ASSRLAAVGEQY
v_call: TRBV28; j_call: TRBJ1-4; d_call: NA; cdr3_aa: ASSFSGTATNEKLF
v_call: TRBV7-2; j_call: TRBJ1-2; d_call: NA; cdr3_aa: ASSLTQGTLGGYT
v_call: TRBV7-2; j_call: TRBJ2-5; d_call: NA; cdr3_aa: ASSPGDRSETQY
v_call: TRBV6-5; j_call: TRBJ1-1; d_call: TRBD1; cdr3_aa: ASSRRDRVNTEAF
v_call: TRBV7-2; j_call: TRBJ2-5; d_call: NA; cdr3_aa: ASSTRLEGGTQY
v_call: TRBV7-9; j_call: TRBJ2-6; d_call: TRBD1; cdr3_aa: ASSRRQGLSGANVLT
v_call: TRBV6-2/TRBV6-3; j_call: TRBJ1-2; d_call: TRBD1; cdr3_aa: ASTDRGYGYT
v_call: TRBV9; j_call: TRBJ1-3; d_call: NA; cdr3_aa: ASSRRQASGTIN
v_call: TRBV2; j_call: TRBJ2-1; d_call: NA; cdr3_aa: ASTAGTYNEQF
v_call: TRBV29-1; j_call: TRBJ1-3; d_call: NA; cdr3_aa: SVKRGGGNTIY
v_call: TRBV20-1; j_call: TRBJ2-5; d_call: TRBD2; cdr3_aa: SASQGRGRYQETQY
v_call: TRBV4-2; j_call: TRBJ2-5; d_call: TRBD2; cdr3_aa: ASSQEGTSGGGQETQY
v_call: TRBV5-1; j_call: TRBJ2-7; d_call: TRBD1; cdr3_aa: ASSNRQGSYEQY
v_call: TRBV6-1; j_call: TRBJ1-1; d_call: NA; cdr3_aa: ASSEQQGPLQAF
v_call: TRBV20-1; j_call: TRBJ1-5; d_call: TRBD1; cdr3_aa: SASQPGQSSNQPQH
v_call: TRBV9; j_call: TRBJ2-7; d_call: NA; cdr3_aa: ASSVGSSHSYEQY
v_call: TRBV4-2; j_call: TRBJ2-1; d_call: NA; cdr3_aa: ASSQDHDGIYNEQF
v_call: TRBV7-2; j_call: TRBJ2-5; d_call: TRBD2; cdr3_aa: ASSRRAGGETQY
v_call: TRBV9; j_call: TRBJ2-7; d_call: NA; cdr3_aa: ASSVDPQGVREQY
v_call: TRBV7-9; j_call: TRBJ2-2; d_call: TRBD1; cdr3_aa: ASSPSWTQGLLNTGELF
v_call: TRBV20-1; j_call: TRBJ2-1; d_call: TRBD1; cdr3_aa: SADRDSYDNEQF
v_call: TRBV20-1; j_call: TRBJ2-1; d_call: TRBD2; cdr3_aa: SAREARTSVETLNSYNEQF
v_call: TRBV7-8; j_call: TRBJ1-6; d_call: TRBD1; cdr3_aa: ASSLASGTGNNSPLH
v_call: TRBV4-2; j_call: TRBJ1-1; d_call: NA; cdr3_aa: ASSQDSVTEAF
v_call: TRBV11-3; j_call: TRBJ2-1; d_call: NA; cdr3_aa: ASGLEGSSSYNEQF
v_call: TRBV5-5; j_call: TRBJ2-3; d_call: TRBD1; cdr3_aa: ASSSTGEWGDTQY
v_call: TRBV4-1; j_call: TRBJ2-3; d_call: TRBD2; cdr3_aa: ASSQGGLAGGGADTQY
v_call: TRBV6-1; j_call: TRBJ2-5; d_call: NA; cdr3_aa: ASSEGSAKGETQY
v_call: TRBV6-1; j_call: TRBJ1-5; d_call: NA; cdr3_aa: ASSERPAVKPQH
v_call: TRBV4-1; j_call: TRBJ1-4; d_call: NA; cdr3_aa: ASSLLTWKSDEKLF
v_call: TRBV20-1; j_call: TRBJ2-5; d_call: NA; cdr3_aa: SARGGSTQY
v_call: TRBV20-1; j_call: TRBJ2-3; d_call: TRBD2; cdr3_aa: SAPRLASTDTQY
v_call: TRBV7-3; j_call: TRBJ2-4; d_call: TRBD2; cdr3_aa: ASSLERGGENIQY
v_call: TRBV6-5; j_call: TRBJ1-1; d_call: TRBD1; cdr3_aa: ASGRQGFLNTEAF
v_call: TRBV6-1; j_call: TRBJ1-5; d_call: NA; cdr3_aa: ASSGEFGHSNQPQH
v_call: TRBV29-1; j_call: TRBJ1-2; d_call: TRBD1; cdr3_aa: SVAASGGSSGYT
v_call: TRBV30; j_call: TRBJ1-1; d_call: NA; cdr3_aa: ARAGRNTEAF
v_call: TRBV6-5; j_call: TRBJ1-2; d_call: NA; cdr3_aa: ASSYEGLYGYT
v_call: TRBV6-1; j_call: TRBJ2-5; d_call: TRBD1; cdr3_aa: ASSSAKGQGKETQY
v_call: TRBV20-1; j_call: TRBJ2-1; d_call: NA; cdr3_aa: SARSPDLFNEQF
v_call: TRBV3-1; j_call: TRBJ2-5; d_call: TRBD2; cdr3_aa: ASSQQRERPGETQY
v_call: TRBV25-1; j_call: TRBJ2-1; d_call: NA; cdr3_aa: ASSGGFVTPQF